This T cell receptor beta chain was sequenced during a study of shared clonotypes between healthy human individuals. In the case of this clone: Its specificity is unknown.

The repertoire was sequenced with immunoSEQ multiplex PCR; TCRdb's copy has only in-frame clones and lacks some. Of around 1.1 million clones listed, around three quarters are singletons. Trimming cost V 4 bases and J 1 base; bases outside gene matches: 10. This CDR3 is 18 amino acids long. CDR1 is KGHSH, CDR2 LQKENI, per germline. Study findings and constraints: Limitation of the genetic and exposure-history diversity represented came from the few donors. Tissues were not sampled, only blood, and their repertoires likely differ. Naive subsets usually exceeded memory subsets in estimated richness. Some naive CD4 clonotypes, around 5%, turned up in common across a few donors.

The chain uses TRBV18 and TRBJ2-3; 11 bases line up with TRBD2. The sequence was obtained from a man younger than 35 in good health. Some clones in this sample may be carry-over from other donors' samples. Sequencing used memory CD4+ T cells from PBMCs. Described subset: CD45RA-negative fraction. CDR3 residues: CASSRKLLAGEGTDTQYF. As DNA, the CDR3 is TGTGCCAGCTCACGAAAATTACTAGCGGGAGAGGGCACAGATACGCAGTATTTT.